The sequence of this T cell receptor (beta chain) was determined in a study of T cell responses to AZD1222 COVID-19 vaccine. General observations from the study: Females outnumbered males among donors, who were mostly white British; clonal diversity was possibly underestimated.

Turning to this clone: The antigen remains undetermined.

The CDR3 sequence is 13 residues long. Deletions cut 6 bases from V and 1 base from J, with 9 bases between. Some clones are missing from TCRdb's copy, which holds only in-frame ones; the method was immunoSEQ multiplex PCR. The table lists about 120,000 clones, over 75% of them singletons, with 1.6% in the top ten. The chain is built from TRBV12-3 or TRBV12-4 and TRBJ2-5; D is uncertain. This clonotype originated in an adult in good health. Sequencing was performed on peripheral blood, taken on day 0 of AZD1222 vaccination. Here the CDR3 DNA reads TGTGCCAGCAGCTCACAGATCCAAGAGACCCAGTACTTC. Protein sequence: CASSSQIQETQYF.